One and the same sample provided the 29 T cell receptor beta chains below, sequenced in a study of cytomegalovirus exposure and HLA in healthy donors. The protocol was immunoSEQ multiplex PCR, while the TCRdb copy is restricted to in-frame clones and leaves out a portion. The sample yields about 140,000 clones, almost 85% seen once. Sequencing was carried out using PBMCs. All receptors come from a woman aged 25 to 39 in good health and CMV-seronegative.

The V gene is TRBV7-9, the J gene TRBJ1-1; tentative D call: TRBD1 (5 bases). The ends were cut back, 5 bases at V and 3 bases at J, with 13 bases in the middle. Germline CDR1 reads SEHNR; CDR2 reads FQNEAQ (reference sequence). The CDR3 covers 14 residues. The CDR3 is CASSARGGDTEAFF. The CDR3 region has the DNA TGTGCCAGCAGCGCCCGGGGGGGGGACACTGAAGCTTTCTTT.

The rearrangement links TRBV5-6 to TRBJ1-2; D gene ambiguous. CDR3 length: 16 residues. Trimming removed 0 bases from V and 7 bases from J, with 19 bases in between. Germline loops: CDR1 SGHDT, CDR2 YYEEEE. The CDR3 coding sequence is TGTGCCAGCAGCTTGGCCTCTAGAGTAGTTGTGGGTGGCTACACCTTC. Its protein is CASSLASRVVVGGYTF. The entire variable domain, with the rest obtained from reference TRBV5-6 and TRBJ1-2, is as follows: DAGVTQSPTHLIKTRGQQVTLRCSPKSGHDTVSWYQQALGQGPQFIFQYYEEEERQRGNFPDRFSGHQFPNYSSELNVNALLLGDSALYLCASSLASRVVVGGYTFGSGTRLTVV.

The chain carries TRBV28 and TRBJ2-7; the D is unclear. This CDR3 is built from 16 residues. V dropped 3 bases and J dropped 0 bases, with 15 bases sitting between them. Germline-derived CDR1 and CDR2 are MDHEN and SYDVKM. The CDR3 DNA reads TGTGCCAGCAGTTTCATGGCAATACTATACTCCTACGAGCAGTACTTC. Translated, it gives CASSFMAILYSYEQYF.

The chain joins TRBV29-1 to TRBJ1-2; D is unresolved. Germline lookup yields CDR1 SQVTM and CDR2 ANQGSEA. V gave up 2 bases and J gave up 3 bases, with 16 bases separating them. This CDR3 is 15 amino acids long. The CDR3: CSVEKPLSLHYGYTF. The CDR3 DNA reads TGCAGCGTTGAAAAACCGCTCAGTCTTCACTATGGCTACACCTTC.

The J gene is TRBJ1-1, the V gene TRBV5-8, with D hard to call. The germline CDR1 and CDR2 sequences are SGHTS and YDEGEE. Between the trimmed V and J ends, which lost 6 bases and 5 bases, there was a span of 17 bases. The CDR3 has 14 residues. Here the CDR3 reads CASTLDGVGTEAFF. The CDR3 DNA follows: TGTGCCAGCACCCTGGACGGGGTAGGAACTGAAGCTTTCTTT.

The chain links TRBV5-8 to TRBJ1-4; D might be TRBD1 (6 bases). Trimming removed 4 bases at V and 7 bases at J, with 14 bases between. The CDR3 length is 14 residues. Germline CDR1 reads SGHTS; CDR2 reads YDEGEE. Here the CDR3 DNA reads TGTGCCAGCAGCAGCAGGGGAGACGGTGAAAAACTGTTTTTT. Its translation is CASSSRGDGEKLFF.

The CDR3 coding sequence is TGTGCCAGTAGTATAGCCAGGGGCGGTGGCTACACCTTC. It translates to CASSIARGGGYTF. The chain uses TRBV19 and TRBJ1-2; D is possibly TRBD1 (6 bases). The CDR3 loop spans 13 amino acids. V was trimmed by 1 base and J by 7 bases, leaving 10 bases between them. Germline CDR1 and CDR2: LNHDA and SQIVND (reference sequence). The full variable domain, its missing parts supplied by reference TRBV19 and TRBJ1-2, is DGGITQSPKYLFRKEGQNVTLSCEQNLNHDAMYWYRQDPGQGLRLIYYSQIVNDFQKGDIAEGYSVSREKKESFPLTVTSAQKNPTAFYLCASSIARGGGYTFGSGTRLTVV.

The chain joins TRBV5-1 to TRBJ2-2, with 10 bases lining up with TRBD2. The CDR3 is 15 residues long. Unmatched junction bases numbered 7, after V lost 4 bases and J lost 7 bases. CDR1 is SGHRS, CDR2 YFSETQ, per germline. The CDR3 region is CASSTTSGVGGELFF. The CDR3 region has the DNA TGCGCCAGCAGCACCACTAGCGGGGTCGGCGGGGAGCTGTTTTTT.

V and J are TRBV5-1 and TRBJ1-4; 8 bases agree with TRBD1. The V and J ends lost 3 bases and 4 bases, in that order; junction bases with no gene match: 5. Germline V gene lookup returns CDR1 SGHRS and CDR2 YFSETQ. This CDR3 is 15 amino acids long. CDR3 protein: CASSWRQGNNEKLFF. CDR3 coding DNA: TGCGCCAGCAGCTGGAGACAGGGGAATAATGAAAAACTGTTTTTT.

The CDR3 sequence is CASSLAGGQGMYNEQFF. In nucleotides, the CDR3 is TGTGCCAGCAGCTTAGCGGGAGGACAGGGGATGTACAATGAGCAGTTCTTC. The chain links TRBV7-2 to TRBJ2-1; 9 nucleotides line up with TRBD1. V shed 0 bases, J shed 4 bases, and the junction held 7 bases outside the gene matches. This CDR3 comprises 17 residues. Germline V gene lookup returns CDR1 SGHTA and CDR2 FQGNSA.

This sequence joins TRBV7-9 and TRBJ1-6; 7 nucleotides match TRBD1. CDR3 length: 15 amino acids. CDR1 and CDR2 (germline): SEHNR, FQNEAQ (reference sequence). V was clipped by 5 bases and J by 1 base; unmatched bases: 2. This chain's CDR3 is CASSKQGSYNSPLHF. The CDR3 region has the DNA TGTGCCAGCAGCAAACAGGGGTCCTATAATTCACCCCTCCACTTT.

This chain joins TRBV4-1 and TRBJ1-3; D not certain. The CDR3 runs to 17 residues. CDR1 MGHRA and CDR2 YSYEKL come from the germline V gene. Trimming took off 7 bases at V and 0 bases at J, with 19 bases between the two ends. The CDR3 coding sequence is TGCGCCAGCACCCCGGTTCCCCCACCGCACTCTGGAAACACCATATATTTT. Translated: CASTPVPPPHSGNTIYF.

CDR3 nucleotide sequence: TGTGCCAGCAGCTTGACCGGTGTAGAGACCCAGTACTTC. As protein: CASSLTGVETQYF. This chain connects TRBV5-5 to TRBJ2-5; D call uncertain. Trimming cost V 1 base and J 4 bases, with 8 bases left between them. The germline gives CDR1 SGHKS, CDR2 YYEKEE (reference sequence). The CDR3 extends over 13 amino acids.

The genes are TRBV5-6 and TRBJ1-2; 7 bases align to TRBD1. The CDR3 is 14 residues long. CDR1 and CDR2 (germline): SGHDT, YYEEEE. Trimming cost V 7 bases and J 5 bases; bases outside gene matches: 11. This CDR3 is CASLNRGGAYGYTF. The DNA for the CDR3 is TGTGCCAGCTTGAACAGGGGTGGCGCTTATGGCTACACCTTC.

The rearrangement uses TRBV6-6 and TRBJ2-7; no definite D call. The CDR3 covers 11 residues. Germline values: CDR1 MNHNY, CDR2 SVGAGI (reference sequence). V was shortened by 6 bases and J by 4 bases, with 7 bases between the two germline ends. CDR3 nucleotide sequence: TGTGCCAGCAGCCAACTATACGAGCAGTACTTC. This gives the protein CASSQLYEQYF.

The chain links TRBV9 to TRBJ2-7, with D perhaps TRBD2 (6 bases). The CDR3 has 15 residues. Germline CDR1 is SGDLS and CDR2 is YYNGEE. With 0 bases removed from V and 3 bases from J, the gap between germline ends came to 13 bases. The CDR3 region is CASSVGTGVGYEQYF. For the CDR3, the DNA is TGTGCCAGCAGCGTAGGAACGGGGGTAGGCTACGAGCAGTACTTC.

This sequence joins TRBV5-1 and TRBJ1-6; D not certain. The CDR3 contains 17 residues. Trimming took 0 bases from V and 0 from J, leaving 10 bases between them. Germline V lookup: CDR1 SGHRS, CDR2 YFSETQ. The CDR3 sequence is CASSLAGISSYNSPLHF. Here the CDR3 DNA reads TGCGCCAGCAGCTTGGCGGGGATTTCCTCCTATAATTCACCCCTCCACTTT.

The chain links TRBV7-9 to TRBJ2-4; 8 nucleotides align to TRBD2. The J segment lost 4 bases and the V segment lost 5 bases, leaving 4 bases of the junction unmatched. The CDR3 has 14 amino acids. Germline V gene data show CDR1 as SEHNR and CDR2 as FQNEAQ (reference sequence). The CDR3 DNA reads as TGTGCCAGCAGCAGGGCGGGGGGTAAAAACATTCAGTACTTC. This codes for CASSRAGGKNIQYF.

This chain links TRBV5-6 with TRBJ2-3; the D is unclear. The germline V and J ends were trimmed by 0 bases and 3 bases, with 8 bases remaining between them. This CDR3 spans 14 amino acids. Germline V gives CDR1 SGHDT, CDR2 YYEEEE. CDR3 amino acids: CASSLGAGTDTQYF. As DNA, the CDR3 is TGTGCCAGCAGCTTGGGGGCAGGAACAGATACGCAGTATTTT. Using reference TRBV5-6 and TRBJ2-3 for the parts outside the CDR3, the full variable domain is DAGVTQSPTHLIKTRGQQVTLRCSPKSGHDTVSWYQQALGQGPQFIFQYYEEEERQRGNFPDRFSGHQFPNYSSELNVNALLLGDSALYLCASSLGAGTDTQYFGPGTRLTVL.

The chain has TRBV9 and TRBJ1-2; perhaps TRBD1 as D (5 bases). CDR1 is SGDLS, CDR2 YYNGEE, per germline. The CDR3 covers 15 residues. Trimming removed 5 bases at V and 3 bases at J, with 17 bases between. The CDR3 is CASRGGRVKHYGYTF. The CDR3 coding sequence is TGTGCCAGCAGGGGGGGGAGGGTTAAGCACTATGGCTACACCTTC.

The V and J genes are TRBV19 and TRBJ2-7; TRBD2 matches 8 bases. CDR3 size: 16 residues. Trimming at V came to 5 bases and at J to 0 bases, leaving 9 bases not matched to a gene. Germline values: CDR1 LNHDA, CDR2 SQIVND (reference sequence). CDR3 sequence reads: CASSRDKRGFSYEQYF. Written as DNA, the CDR3 is TGTGCCAGTAGTCGCGATAAGCGGGGGTTCTCCTACGAGCAGTACTTC.

The CDR3: CASSRTRGFENTIYF. Here the CDR3 DNA reads TGTGCCAGCAGTCGAACCCGGGGTTTCGAAAACACCATATATTTT. The rearrangement joins TRBV28 to TRBJ1-3; D remains unclear. The CDR3 is 15 residues long. Trimming stripped 5 bases from V and 6 bases from J, with 17 bases between. Germline lookup yields CDR1 MDHEN and CDR2 SYDVKM.

This sequence joins TRBV5-4 and TRBJ2-2; 7 nucleotides match TRBD1. The germline gives CDR1 SGHNT, CDR2 YYREEE (reference sequence). The CDR3 consists of 15 residues. V trimming: 4 bases; J trimming: 1 base; junction bases outside the gene matches: 4. CDR3 DNA sequence: TGTGCCAGCAGCCCACAGGGGAAGAACACCGGGGAGCTGTTTTTT. Protein sequence: CASSPQGKNTGELFF.

The chain is built from TRBV7-9 and TRBJ1-2; perhaps TRBD1 as D (5 bases). CDR1 is SEHNR and CDR2 is FQNEAQ in the germline V gene (reference sequence). CDR3 length equals 13 residues. V dropped 5 bases and J dropped 4 bases, with 11 bases sitting between them. This CDR3 reads CASSMTEAYGYTF. The CDR3 region has the DNA TGTGCCAGCAGCATGACAGAAGCCTATGGCTACACCTTC.

The gene calls are TRBV5-6 and TRBJ1-1; D unresolved. V lost 1 base, J lost 5 bases, and 18 bases lay in between. Germline V gene data show CDR1 as SGHDT and CDR2 as YYEEEE. The CDR3 is made up of 16 amino acids. CDR3 in amino acids: CASSLNRRTRRTEAFF. In DNA form, the CDR3 reads TGTGCCAGCAGCTTGAACCGTCGGACGCGGAGGACTGAAGCTTTCTTT.

The chain recombines TRBV19 with TRBJ2-5; 9 bases map to TRBD2. V lost 5 bases and J lost 5; bases outside the gene matches: 6. The CDR3 sequence is 14 residues long. Germline V lookup: CDR1 LNHDA, CDR2 SQIVND (reference sequence). The CDR3 DNA reads TGTGCCAGTAGTTCTAGCGGGGTCAGGGAGACCCAGTACTTC. This translates into CASSSSGVRETQYF.

This chain connects TRBV5-1 to TRBJ2-7, with 7 bases identical to TRBD1. V lost 0 bases, J lost 5 bases, and 8 bases stayed unmatched. Germline CDR1 SGHRS, CDR2 YFSETQ. CDR3 length: 15 residues. CDR3: CASSLETGIEDEQYF. The CDR3 DNA is TGCGCCAGCAGCTTGGAGACAGGGATCGAAGACGAGCAGTACTTC.

The chain joins TRBV19 to TRBJ2-7; no firm D call. Germline assignment: CDR1 LNHDA and CDR2 SQIVND (reference sequence). V was pared by 3 bases and J by 1 base, with 10 bases between. The CDR3 covers 14 residues. The CDR3 here is CASSILSSSYEQYF. The CDR3 nucleotides read TGTGCCAGTAGTATCCTGAGTTCATCCTACGAGCAGTACTTC.

This chain links TRBV9 with TRBJ2-2; perhaps TRBD1 as D (6 bases). Germline CDR1 SGDLS, CDR2 YYNGEE. This CDR3 is 17 amino acids long. The ends were cut back, 0 bases at V and 4 bases at J, with 16 bases in the middle. The CDR3 DNA follows: TGTGCCAGCAGCGTAGCTCCCACAGGGTCCTTCACCGGGGAGCTGTTTTTT. As protein: CASSVAPTGSFTGELFF.